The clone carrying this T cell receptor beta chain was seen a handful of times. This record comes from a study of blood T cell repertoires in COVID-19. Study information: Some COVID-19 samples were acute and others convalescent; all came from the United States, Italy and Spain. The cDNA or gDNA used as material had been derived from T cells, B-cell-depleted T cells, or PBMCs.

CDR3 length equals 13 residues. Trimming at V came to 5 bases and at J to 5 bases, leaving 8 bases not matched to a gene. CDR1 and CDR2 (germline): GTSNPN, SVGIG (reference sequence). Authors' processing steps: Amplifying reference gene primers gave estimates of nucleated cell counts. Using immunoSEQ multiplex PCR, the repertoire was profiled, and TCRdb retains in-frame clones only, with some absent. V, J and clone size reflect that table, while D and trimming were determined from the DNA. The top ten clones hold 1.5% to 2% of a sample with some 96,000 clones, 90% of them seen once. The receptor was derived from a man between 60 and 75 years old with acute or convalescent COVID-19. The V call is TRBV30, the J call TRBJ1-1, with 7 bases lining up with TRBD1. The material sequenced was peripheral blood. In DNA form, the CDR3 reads TGTGCCTGGGCCAAGACAGGGAATACTGAAGCTTTCTTT. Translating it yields CAWAKTGNTEAFF.